Listed below are T cell receptor beta chains from one sample, sequenced in a study of cytomegalovirus exposure and HLA in healthy donors. The assay was immunoSEQ multiplex PCR, and TCRdb's table has in-frame clones only and misses some. Found here are 150,000 to 200,000 clones, approximately 72% of them singletons; the top ten hold 2% to 3%. Sequencing was done on a sample of PBMCs. These receptors were collected from a human donor in good health. Each CDR3 is given with its conserved first and last residue. D genes are given only for firm matches. Some rows mark clone size as missing; the rest say once, few, many or name a class of expanded clone.

TRBV27	NA	TRBJ1-1	few	TGTGCCAGCAGTTTAATGCTGCCCCCCGGACAGCAAACCAGGGGAGCTTTCTTT	CASSLMLPPGQQTRGAFF
TRBV6-5	TRBD1	TRBJ1-1	NA	TGTGCCAGCAGTCCCCGACAGGGGAGCACTGAAGCTTTCTTT	CASSPRQGSTEAFF
TRBV4-1	NA	TRBJ2-7	NA	TGCGCCAGCAGCCAAGGCGGTGGGCAGGGTCCAGGCGAGCAGTACTTC	CASSQGGGQGPGEQYF
TRBV7-9	NA	TRBJ1-1	NA	TGTGCCAGCAGTTGGGACAATACTGAAGCTTTCTTT	CASSWDNTEAFF
TRBV5-4	TRBD1	TRBJ1-2	few	TGTGCCAGCAGCTTGGCAGGGGGCGACGGCTACACCTTC	CASSLAGGDGYTF
TRBV4-1	TRBD1	TRBJ2-3	NA	TGCGCCAGCAGCCAAGGGCGAGCGACAGGGCGGGATACGCAGTATTTT	CASSQGRATGRDTQYF
TRBV5-1	NA	TRBJ2-1	once	TGCGCCAGCAGCTTGGCCGGGATCACCTACAATGAGCAGTTCTTC	CASSLAGITYNEQFF
TRBV28	TRBD1	TRBJ1-2	NA	TGTGCCAGCAGTTTTACCTACACAGGGGGGGACACCTTC	CASSFTYTGGDTF
TRBV18	TRBD1	TRBJ1-1	NA	TGTGCCAGCTCACCAGGACAGGGTTTCTCTGAAGCTTTCTTT	CASSPGQGFSEAFF
TRBV4-3	TRBD2	TRBJ2-3	NA	TGCGCCAGCAGCCAAGGAGGGACTAGCGGGGTCGGAGATACGCAGTATTTT	CASSQGGTSGVGDTQYF
TRBV15	NA	TRBJ2-7	NA	TGTGCCACCAGCAGAGAAGCCTCGAATGCGGACGAGCAGTACTTC	CATSREASNADEQYF
TRBV19	NA	TRBJ1-6	NA	TGTGCCAGTAGTATCGGACTGAATTCACCCCTCCACTTT	CASSIGLNSPLHF
TRBV5-1	TRBD2	TRBJ2-1	NA	TGCGCCAGCAGCTTGGAGCTAGCGGGTTACAATGAGCAGTTCTTC	CASSLELAGYNEQFF
TRBV5-1	TRBD1	TRBJ2-1	NA	TGCGCCAGCAGCACGGGACAGGGAGACTACAATGAGCAGTTCTTC	CASSTGQGDYNEQFF
TRBV5-1	TRBD2	TRBJ2-3	NA	TGCGCCAGCAGCCCCGAGCGGGGGGGCACAGATACGCAGTATTTT	CASSPERGGTDTQYF
TRBV2	NA	TRBJ1-1	NA	TGTGCCAGCAAGAGGGAGGGGGCTGAAGCTTTCTTT	CASKREGAEAFF
TRBV27	TRBD1	TRBJ2-7	NA	TGTGCCAGCAGCCGGACAGGGCCCTACGAGCAGTACTTC	CASSRTGPYEQYF
TRBV5-1	TRBD1	TRBJ1-2	NA	TGCGCCAGCAGCCCGACAGGGGGCACTGGCTACACCTTC	CASSPTGGTGYTF
TRBV19	TRBD1	TRBJ1-6	NA	TGTGCCAGTAGTACCCCTGACAGGGTTAATTCACCCCTCCACTTT	CASSTPDRVNSPLHF
TRBV7-9	NA	TRBJ2-3	NA	TGTGCCAGCAGCTTCGGTGCGGCTAACACAGATACGCAGTATTTT	CASSFGAANTDTQYF
TRBV25-1	NA	TRBJ1-4	NA	TGTGCCAGCAGTGGTACAGGAATGGCTAATGAAAAACTGTTTTTT	CASSGTGMANEKLFF
TRBV4-3	NA	TRBJ1-5	once	TGCGCCAGCAGCCAAGATTACGGGAGGTACAGCAATCAGCCCCAGCATTTT	CASSQDYGRYSNQPQHF
TRBV11-1	NA	TRBJ2-7	once	TGTGCCAGCAGCTCCCGTGGAGGGGTCCACGAGCAGTACTTC	CASSSRGGVHEQYF
TRBV7-9	TRBD1	TRBJ2-1	NA	TGTGCCAGCAGCCCGACAGGGCCCAATGAGCAGTTCTTC	CASSPTGPNEQFF
TRBV2	NA	TRBJ1-2	NA	TGTGCCAGCAGGAACTCCGGGGGGTTCTATGGCTACACCTTC	CASRNSGGFYGYTF
TRBV13	NA	TRBJ2-7	NA	TGTGCCAGCAGCTTAGCCCCGACGGGGTCCTACGAGCAGTACTTC	CASSLAPTGSYEQYF
TRBV7-2	NA	TRBJ1-5	NA	TGTGCCAGCAGCTTAGCGGGCCCCCCTTTGGCCCAGCATTTT	CASSLAGPPLAQHF
TRBV5-1	NA	TRBJ2-1	NA	TGCGCCAGCAGCCCGGCGCCCCTCGGGGACAATGAGCAGTTCTTC	CASSPAPLGDNEQFF
TRBV18	NA	TRBJ1-6	NA	TGTGCCAGCTCACCGATGGGCATTAGGCCAGCGGGTTCACCCCTCCACTTT	CASSPMGIRPAGSPLHF
TRBV13	TRBD1	TRBJ2-7	NA	TGTGCCACTTCGACAGGGGTGTACGAGCAGTACTTC	CATSTGVYEQYF
TRBV7-9	NA	TRBJ2-4	NA	TGTGCCAGCAGCCCCAGTGGGGCTGGCAAAAACATTCAGTACTTC	CASSPSGAGKNIQYF
TRBV4-1	TRBD2	TRBJ2-1	once	TGCGCCAGCAGCCAAGACCCCTGGACTAGCGTTAACAATGAGCAGTTCTTC	CASSQDPWTSVNNEQFF
TRBV19	NA	TRBJ2-2	NA	TGTGCCAGCAGACATAAGAGCAGGGGTGCCGGGGAGCTGTTTTTT	CASRHKSRGAGELFF
TRBV5-5	TRBD1	TRBJ1-6	NA	TGTGCCAGCAGCTGGGGCCAGGACAGGGCTTCACCCCTCCACTTT	CASSWGQDRASPLHF
TRBV5-6	TRBD1	TRBJ2-2	once	TGTGCCAGCAGTTCCCAAGACAGGGTCACCGGGGAGCTGTTTTTT	CASSSQDRVTGELFF
TRBV7-3	TRBD2	TRBJ2-3	NA	TGTGCCAGCAGCTACCTACCTAGCTGGGCGGGGGGGCAGATAGATACGCAGTATTTT	CASSYLPSWAGGQIDTQYF
TRBV7-9	NA	TRBJ1-1	NA	TGTGCCAGCAGCTTAGCGTCGGGGGGCACTGAAGCTTTCTTT	CASSLASGGTEAFF
TRBV15	NA	TRBJ1-1	NA	TGTGCCACCAGCAGAGAACCCAGGGTCACTGAAGCTTTCTTT	CATSREPRVTEAFF
TRBV9	NA	TRBJ1-6	NA	TGTGCCAGCAGCGTAGAGGGAGGGGGGGAATCACCCCTCCACTTT	CASSVEGGGESPLHF
TRBV13	NA	TRBJ2-2	few	TGTGCCAGCGGTAGGGGAAACACCGGGGAGCTGTTTTTT	CASGRGNTGELFF
TRBV19	TRBD1	TRBJ1-1	once	TGTGCCACCGAAACAGGGGGGAACACTGAAGCTTTCTTT	CATETGGNTEAFF
TRBV2	TRBD2	TRBJ2-5	NA	TGTGCCAGCACCGAACTTCTAGCGGGGGACCAAGAGACCCAGTACTTC	CASTELLAGDQETQYF
TRBV5-1	NA	TRBJ2-1	NA	TGCGCCAGACGGGGGAACTCCTACAATGAGCAGTTCTTC	CARRGNSYNEQFF